One sample yielded the 15 T cell receptor beta chains listed below, sequenced in a study of shared clonotypes between healthy human individuals. The method was immunoSEQ multiplex PCR; TCRdb's version includes in-frame clones alone and lacks a portion of them. The sample holds approximately 500,000 clones, over 70% seen once. Specimen: PBMCs. These receptors originate from a woman in her thirties or forties in good health. Some clones in this sample may be carry-over from other donors' samples.

This chain joins TRBV5-6 and TRBJ2-1; D uncertain. V lost 0 bases and J lost 1, with 11 bases in between. Per the germline V gene, CDR1 is SGHDT and CDR2 is YYEEEE. This CDR3 is 16 amino acids long. The CDR3 reads CASSLVGFGSYNEQFF. In nucleotides, the CDR3 is TGTGCCAGCAGCTTGGTGGGTTTTGGGTCCTACAATGAGCAGTTCTTC. Full variable domain (remainder filled in from reference TRBV5-6 and TRBJ2-1): DAGVTQSPTHLIKTRGQQVTLRCSPKSGHDTVSWYQQALGQGPQFIFQYYEEEERQRGNFPDRFSGHQFPNYSSELNVNALLLGDSALYLCASSLVGFGSYNEQFFGPGTRLTVL.

This clone was counted ten times or more. The chain links TRBV4-3 to TRBJ2-5, with a weak D call TRBD1 (7 bases). Germline CDR1 reads LGHNA; CDR2 reads YSLEER. The CDR3 spans 15 residues. The V and J ends lost 1 base and 5 bases respectively, with 14 bases between them. The CDR3 loop is CASSQGRGEWETQYF. CDR3 in DNA: TGCGCCAGCAGCCAAGGCAGGGGGGAGTGGGAGACCCAGTACTTC.

Comments on this clone: With only one base between it and a far larger clone, this is likely a read error. The V call is TRBV7-7, the J call TRBJ2-1; D may correspond to TRBD1 or TRBD2 (5 bases each). Germline CDR1 SSHAT, CDR2 FNYEAQ (reference sequence). The CDR3 length is 14 residues. V lost 0 bases and J 3 bases, leaving 6 bases between the germline ends. CDR3 protein: CASSLAGDYNEQFF. In nucleotides, the CDR3 is TGTGCCAGCAGCTTAGCGGGGGACTACAATGAGCAGTTCTTC.

Comment on this clone: A much larger clone is a single base away; this may be a read error. Additional DNA sequences in this sample encode the identical CDR3. The J gene is TRBJ2-5, the V gene TRBV15; D might be TRBD2 (6 bases). V was clipped by 0 bases and J by 3 bases, with 14 bases between them. The CDR3 sequence is 16 residues long. CDR1 LNHNV and CDR2 YYDKDF come from the germline V gene (reference sequence). CDR3 nucleotide sequence: TGTGCCACCAGCAGAGAGAAGGAGGGACCAAAAGAGACCCAGTACTTC. This codes for CATSREKEGPKETQYF.

About this clone: A read error is likely here: a far larger clone is one base away. The V gene is TRBV5-1, the J gene TRBJ2-7; D is uncertain. Germline loops: CDR1 SGHRS, CDR2 YFSETQ. The CDR3 length is 13 residues. V was clipped by 2 bases and J by 1 base, with 7 bases between them. In nucleotides, the CDR3 is TGCGCCAGCAGCTTTCAGTGGTCCTACGAGCAGTACTTC. Translation: CASSFQWSYEQYF.

Comments on this clone: It is likely a read error: a sequence one base away is far more abundant. Other nucleotide sequences in the sample specify the same CDR3. CDR3 sequence: CSVSGTTEALF. CDR3 bases: TGCAGCGTTTCAGGGACCACTGAAGCTCTCTTT. The rearrangement links TRBV29-1 to TRBJ1-1; D might be TRBD1 (5 bases). The CDR3 runs 11 residues. Germline CDR1 and CDR2: SQVTM and ANQGSEA.

The CDR3 loop reads CASSSDSNQPQHF. The CDR3 nucleotides are TGTGCCAGCAGCTCGGACAGCAATCAGCCCCAGCATTTT. The rearrangement uses TRBV5-6 and TRBJ1-5; D unresolved. Between the trimmed V and J ends, which lost 3 bases and 1 base, there was a span of 5 bases. In germline, CDR1 is SGHDT, CDR2 YYEEEE. CDR3 length equals 13 residues. The whole variable domain, filled in from reference TRBV5-6 and TRBJ1-5, reads DAGVTQSPTHLIKTRGQQVTLRCSPKSGHDTVSWYQQALGQGPQFIFQYYEEEERQRGNFPDRFSGHQFPNYSSELNVNALLLGDSALYLCASSSDSNQPQHFGDGTRLSIL.

V and J are TRBV27 and TRBJ2-2; D is unresolved. The germline V and J ends were trimmed by 3 bases and 2 bases, with 7 bases remaining between them. Germline loops: CDR1 MNHEY, CDR2 SMNVEV (reference sequence). CDR3 length equals 14 residues. The DNA of the CDR3 is TGTGCCAGCAGTTTTTGGCGAAACACCGGGGAGCTGTTTTTT. It translates to CASSFWRNTGELFF.

In the case of this clone: A far larger clone is just one base off, so this is likely a read error. Other DNA sequences from this sample encode an identical CDR3 as well. The chain recombines TRBV6-6 with TRBJ1-4, with TRBD1 matching over 9 bases. The CDR3 sequence is 15 residues long. Germline CDR1 and CDR2: MNHNY and SVGAGI (reference sequence). The CDR3, as DNA: TGTGCCAGTAGTTACCTGGGACAGGGAAATGAAAAACTGTTTTTT. Its protein product is CASSYLGQGNEKLFF.

The chain carries TRBV7-9 and TRBJ1-1; D uncertain. V dropped 4 bases and J dropped 5 bases, with 17 bases sitting between them. CDR1 and CDR2 (germline): SEHNR, FQNEAQ (reference sequence). This CDR3 is built from 15 residues. CDR3 nucleotide sequence: TGTGCCAGCAGCTCCGAAGGACGGATGGTGACTGAAGCTTTCTTT. Amino acids: CASSSEGRMVTEAFF.

The CDR3 here is CASSHGDRGQETQYF. The CDR3 bases are TGCGCCAGCAGCCATGGGGACAGGGGACAAGAGACCCAGTACTTC. The chain links TRBV5-1 to TRBJ2-5; 10 nucleotides match TRBD1. After removal of 4 bases from V and 2 bases from J, the junction contained 5 bases not matched to a gene. The germline V gene has CDR1 SGHRS and CDR2 YFSETQ. This CDR3 contains 15 residues.

This chain joins TRBV25-1 and TRBJ1-2; D is unclear. Trimming took 2 bases from V and 4 from J, leaving 14 bases between them. Germline values: CDR1 MGHDK, CDR2 SYGVNS. The CDR3 sequence is 15 residues long. CDR3 sequence: CASSEALGGRYGYTF. CDR3 DNA: TGTGCCAGCAGTGAAGCCCTTGGCGGACGCTATGGCTACACCTTC.

This clone showed up many times. The rearrangement uses TRBV11-3 and TRBJ2-7; unclear D gene. This CDR3 has 13 residues. V was clipped by 5 bases and J by 3 bases, with 11 bases between them. Germline CDR1 is SGHNT and CDR2 is YENEEA. The CDR3 protein is CASSLSPNYEQYF. The CDR3 region has the DNA TGTGCCAGCAGCCTATCTCCGAACTACGAGCAGTACTTC.

The CDR3 loop is CASSDGTLGTQYF. For the CDR3, the DNA is TGTGCCAGCAGTGATGGAACTCTAGGGACCCAGTACTTC. V is TRBV2 and J is TRBJ2-5; unclear D gene. The length of the CDR3 is 13 residues. Trimming left V 3 bases short and J 7 bases short, with 12 bases between. CDR1 and CDR2 (germline): SNHLY, FYNNEI.

The sample holds one count of this clone. A far larger clone is a single base away, which makes a read error likely. Other DNA variants within this sample encode the same CDR3. This rearrangement joins TRBV29-1 to TRBJ1-1, with D possibly TRBD1 on 6 matching bases. The germline V and J ends were trimmed by 7 bases and 0 bases, with 9 bases remaining between them. The CDR3 length is 12 residues. Germline V gene lookup returns CDR1 SQVTM and CDR2 ANQGSEA. CDR3 loop: CSGDMVNTEAFF. The CDR3 nucleotides read TGCAGCGGGGACATGGTGAACACTGAAGCTTTCTTT.